This entry features one T cell receptor beta chain sequence. Its antigen is not identified. TCRdb redid the calling of the RT-PCR reads with MiXCR, one entry per CDR3 protein. The data contain around 150,000 distinct CDR3 sequences, 9.5% to 13% of them singletons. These data belong to a study of response to subunit inactivated influenza vaccine. Study outcomes and limitations: That few new T cells are recruited by each seasonal influenza vaccination was the authors' suggestion.

Germline lookup yields CDR1 SGHRS and CDR2 YFSETQ. J gave up 6 bases and V 1 base, and 7 bases lay outside the gene matches. The CDR3 totals 16 residues. The sequence was obtained from a man aged 45-60 years who received an inactivated influenza vaccine. The chain is built from TRBV5-1 and TRBJ2-1, with 10 bases lining up with TRBD2. The sample here was non-naive T cells sorted from PBMCs, taken 40 to 50 days after vaccination. The CDR3 DNA is TGCGCCAGCAGCTTGTATAGCGGGGGGTCGAGCAATGAGCAGTTCTTC. As protein: CASSLYSGGSSNEQFF.